This T cell receptor beta chain was identified during a study of CD8 T cells in Susac syndrome. Random hexamers served to reverse transcribe roughly 0.45 to 1 ug RNA. TCRdb passed the immunoSEQ multiplex PCR reads through MiXCR, listing each CDR3 protein once. The sample lists 100,000 to 150,000 distinct CDR3 sequences, about 95% occurring once. Trimming pared 1 base from V and 4 bases from J, leaving 12 bases between. This CDR3 is 15 amino acids long. The germline V gene has CDR1 SGHAT and CDR2 FQDESV (reference sequence). The chain couples TRBV11-1 to TRBJ2-3; D might be TRBD2 (6 bases). Material: CD8+ T cells from PBMCs. The sequence was collected from a human donor with Susac syndrome. CDR3 loop: CASSLVGGSADTQYF. CDR3 bases: TGTGCCAGCAGCTTAGTTGGAGGGTCGGCAGATACGCAGTATTTT. The full variable domain, in which reference TRBV11-1 and TRBJ2-3 provide the parts outside the CDR3, is EAEVAQSPRYKITEKSQAVAFWCDPISGHATLYWYRQILGQGPELLVQFQDESVVDDSQLPKDRFSAERLKGVDSTLKIQPAELGDSAMYLCASSLVGGSADTQYFGPGTRLTVL.